This T cell receptor (beta chain) came from a study of PD-L1 blockade in urothelial cancer. The assay was immunoSEQ multiplex PCR, and TCRdb's table has in-frame clones only and misses some. The data show 45,000 to 50,000 clones, 70% to 80% seen once. Time point: pretreatment peripheral blood. Samples were collected from each patient before treatment and during treatment. Each patient gave between 1 and 8 of them in total. Study results and limitations: Durable-benefit patients expanded tumor-associated blood clones more at 3 weeks. Pretreatment clonality of the blood TCR repertoire below the median was predictive of superior survival.

Trimming cost V 5 bases and J 2 bases, with 4 bases left between them. The CDR3 extends over 11 amino acids. Germline lookup yields CDR1 SGHVS and CDR2 FQNEAQ. Worth noting for this clone: The target antigen is unknown.

Sample: PBMCs, taken around atezolizumab (anti-PD-L1) treatment. The chain links TRBV7-8 to TRBJ2-7; D remains unclear. The clonotype was recovered from a man between 70 and 80 years old with urothelial cancer. In DNA form, the CDR3 reads TGTGCCAGCAGCCCAACCTACGAGCAGTACTTC. It specifies CASSPTYEQYF.